Below, one T cell receptor (beta chain) is given with its context. The V gene lost 0 bases and the J gene lost 14 bases, with 17 bases spanning the gap. Germline V gene lookup returns CDR1 MNHEY and CDR2 SVGAGI. This CDR3 comprises 14 residues. This sample stems from a study of patients and donors after allogeneic stem cell transplantation. From the RT-PCR reads, TCRdb called clonotypes with MiXCR, one entry per CDR3 protein. The table shows 150,000 to 200,000 distinct CDR3 sequences, with approximately 24% occurring only once. The sample was blood, either unsorted or a sorted T cell fraction (not recorded which). The chain couples TRBV6-5 to TRBJ2-4; D is possibly TRBD2 (6 bases). The clonotype was recovered from a human donor who was either an allogeneic HSCT recipient or a stem cell or donor lymphocyte infusion donor (not recorded which). It is not recorded whose cells these are; they may come from a transplant donor. CDR3 in amino acids: CASSYSIGRGEEYF. In nucleotides, the CDR3 is TGTGCCAGCAGTTACTCGATAGGACGCGGGGAGGAGTACTTC.